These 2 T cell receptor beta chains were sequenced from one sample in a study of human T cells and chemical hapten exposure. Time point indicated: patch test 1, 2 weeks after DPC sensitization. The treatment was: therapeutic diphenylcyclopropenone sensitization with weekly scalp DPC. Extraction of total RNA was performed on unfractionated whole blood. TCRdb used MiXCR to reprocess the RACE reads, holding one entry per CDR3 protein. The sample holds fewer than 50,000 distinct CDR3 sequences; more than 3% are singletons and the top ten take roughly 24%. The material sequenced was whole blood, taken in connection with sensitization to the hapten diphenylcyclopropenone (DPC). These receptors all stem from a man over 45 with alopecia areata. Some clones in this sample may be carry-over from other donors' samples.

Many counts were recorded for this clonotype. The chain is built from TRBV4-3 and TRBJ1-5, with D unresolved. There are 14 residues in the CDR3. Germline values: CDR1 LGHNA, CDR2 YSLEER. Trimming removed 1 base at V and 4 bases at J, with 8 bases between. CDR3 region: CASSQGTYNQPQHF. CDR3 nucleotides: TGCGCCAGCAGCCAAGGGACCTATAATCAGCCCCAGCATTTT.

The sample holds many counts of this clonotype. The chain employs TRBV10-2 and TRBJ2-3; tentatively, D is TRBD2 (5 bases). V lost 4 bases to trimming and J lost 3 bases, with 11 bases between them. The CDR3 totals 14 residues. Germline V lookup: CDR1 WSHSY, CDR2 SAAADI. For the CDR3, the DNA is TGCGCCAGCAGTGTGAGCGGTAGAACAGATACGCAGTATTTT. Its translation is CASSVSGRTDTQYF.